One and the same sample provided the 10 T cell receptor beta chains below, sequenced in a study of shared clonotypes between healthy human individuals. Measured with immunoSEQ multiplex PCR; TCRdb has only the in-frame clones, and not every one. This table holds about 2.2 million clones, about 94% found once. Naive CD8 populations comprised CD45RO-negative cells positively selected for CCR7, excluding terminally differentiated effector memory CD45RA+ cells. The specimen was naive CD8+ T cells from PBMCs. These receptors came from a man aged 18 to 30 in good health. Some clones in this sample may be carry-over from other donors' samples.

The chain recombines TRBV28 with TRBJ2-1; tentative D call: TRBD2 (6 bases). CDR3 size: 12 residues. The V end lost 7 bases, the J end lost 10 bases, and 14 bases lay between the germline ends. CDR1 and CDR2 from the germline V gene are MDHEN and SYDVKM. CDR3 sequence reads: CASTLGLQEQFF. The CDR3 nucleotides are TGTGCCAGCACCCTGGGACTTCAGGAGCAGTTCTTC.

This clone appeared a single time. This rearrangement joins TRBV11-3 to TRBJ2-7; D remains ambiguous. The V end lost 8 bases, the J end lost 3 bases, and 26 bases lay between the germline ends. This CDR3 has 17 amino acids. The germline CDR1 and CDR2 sequences are SGHNT and YENEEA. CDR3 bases: TGTGCCAGCCCCTTTATGGGTGCAGGCTTGGCCGACTACGAGCAGTACTTC. This codes for CASPFMGAGLADYEQYF.

With regard to this clone: The sample contains more than one DNA sequence encoding this CDR3. This sequence joins TRBV18 and TRBJ2-7; D is unresolved. The CDR3 has 11 residues. Deletions cut 3 bases from V and 3 bases from J, with 3 bases between. Germline V gene sequence: CDR1 KGHSH, CDR2 LQKENI. CDR3 sequence (DNA): TGTGCCAGCTCACCGGGCTACGAGCAGTACTTC. As protein: CASSPGYEQYF.

The chain joins TRBV25-1 to TRBJ2-3, with no clear D. From germline, CDR1 is MGHDK and CDR2 SYGVNS. The CDR3 runs to 14 residues. Trimming shortened V by 4 bases and J by 2 bases, and 10 bases separated the two germline ends. The CDR3 protein is CASSARRYTDTQYF. DNA of the CDR3: TGTGCCAGCAGTGCCCGCAGGTACACAGATACGCAGTATTTT.

The rearrangement uses TRBV5-1 and TRBJ1-2, with 11 positions matching TRBD1. The CDR3 has 14 amino acids. The ends lost 4 bases at V and 8 bases at J; junction bases unmatched: 7. Germline CDR1 SGHRS, CDR2 YFSETQ. CDR3 sequence reads: CASSPDRGRLGYTF. CDR3 nucleotides: TGCGCCAGCAGCCCGGACAGGGGGCGCTTGGGCTACACCTTC.

The V call is TRBV7-8, the J call TRBJ2-1; 9 bases align to TRBD1. Trimming at V came to 5 bases and at J to 8 bases, leaving 16 bases not matched to a gene. This CDR3 spans 17 amino acids. The germline V gene encodes CDR1 SGHVS and CDR2 FQNEAQ. The CDR3, as DNA: TGTGCCAGCAGCGACGGACAGGGGAATAATTTTTTGGATGAGCAGTTCTTC. Its protein product is CASSDGQGNNFLDEQFF.

This chain joins TRBV4-3 and TRBJ1-3, with a tentative D call TRBD1 (5 bases). CDR3 length: 15 residues. Germline-derived CDR1 and CDR2 are LGHNA and YSLEER. V shed 5 bases and J shed 2 bases, with 13 bases lying between them. The CDR3 loop reads CASSGGTATGNTIYF. CDR3 DNA sequence: TGCGCCAGCAGCGGGGGGACGGCGACTGGAAACACCATATATTTT.

The chain couples TRBV7-9 to TRBJ2-1; no reliable D call. Looked up from germline, CDR1 is SEHNR and CDR2 is FQNEAQ (reference sequence). This CDR3 is 12 amino acids long. Trimming left V 5 bases short and J 8 bases short, with 10 bases between. This CDR3 is CASSPEGYEQFF. CDR3 DNA sequence: TGTGCCAGCAGCCCCGAAGGGTATGAGCAGTTCTTC.

The chain links TRBV25-1 to TRBJ2-2, with D maybe TRBD2 (5 bases). The germline gives CDR1 MGHDK, CDR2 SYGVNS. Trimming stripped 4 bases from V and 4 bases from J, with 7 bases between. The CDR3 sequence is 13 residues long. This CDR3 reads CASSGGATGELFF. Written as DNA, the CDR3 is TGTGCCAGCAGTGGGGGAGCCACCGGGGAGCTGTTTTTT.

V gene TRBV2 combines with J gene TRBJ1-4; 9 bases agree with TRBD1. Germline CDR1 is SNHLY and CDR2 is FYNNEI. With V trimmed by 4 bases and J by 8 bases, 8 bases remained unmatched. The CDR3 sequence is 15 residues long. The CDR3 coding sequence is TGTGCCAGCAGTGTCAGGGGACAGGGAGGCGAAAAACTGTTTTTT. This gives the protein CASSVRGQGGEKLFF.